A single sample gave rise to the 32 T cell receptor beta chains below, sequenced in a study of cytomegalovirus exposure and HLA in healthy donors. The primer mix had 60 Vbeta and 13 Jbeta primers. Using immunoSEQ multiplex PCR, the repertoire was profiled, and TCRdb retains in-frame clones only, with some absent. The repertoire holds 140,000 to 150,000 clones, with around 84% as singletons. Sequenced material: PBMCs. These TCRs come from a boy aged 2-9 years in good health and CMV-seronegative.

The rearrangement links TRBV7-8 to TRBJ1-1; weak D call: TRBD1 (5 bases). The ends were cut back, 0 bases at V and 4 bases at J, with 27 bases in the middle. Per the germline V gene, CDR1 is SGHVS and CDR2 is FQNEAQ. There are 20 residues in the CDR3. The CDR3 here is CASSLAFSGSGFVVITEAFF. The CDR3 DNA follows: TGTGCCAGCAGCTTAGCGTTTTCAGGGAGCGGGTTCGTGGTTATCACTGAAGCTTTCTTT.

In DNA, the CDR3 is TGTGCCACCAGTCACCGGGGACTAGCGGGACTTAATCAAAAAATAGTCGCCTACGAGCAGTACTTC. Translated: CATSHRGLAGLNQKIVAYEQYF. The chain employs TRBV19 and TRBJ2-7; TRBD2 aligns across 13 bases. V was clipped by 10 bases and J by 2 bases; unmatched bases: 29. CDR3 length: 22 residues. Looked up from germline, CDR1 is LNHDA and CDR2 is SQIVND (reference sequence).

This clone has more than one count but fewer than ten. The chain employs TRBV2 and TRBJ2-2, with 9 bases aligning to TRBD1. The trim removed 4 bases at V and 4 bases at J, leaving 4 bases unmatched. Germline CDR1 is SNHLY and CDR2 is FYNNEI. This CDR3 is built from 15 residues. CDR3 sequence (DNA): TGTGCCAGCAGTGGACAGGGGGTCAGCACCGGGGAGCTGTTTTTT. Translated: CASSGQGVSTGELFF.

The chain carries TRBV7-2 and TRBJ2-7; D remains ambiguous. Per the germline V gene, CDR1 is SGHTA and CDR2 is FQGNSA. Trimming pared 3 bases from V and 1 base from J, leaving 4 bases between. The CDR3 loop spans 12 amino acids. CDR3 in amino acids: CASSFPSYEQYF. The CDR3, as DNA: TGTGCCAGCAGCTTTCCGTCCTACGAGCAGTACTTC. The variable domain in full, with the rest retrieved from reference TRBV7-2 and TRBJ2-7, is GAGVSQSPSNKVTEKGKDVELRCDPISGHTALYWYRQSLGQGLEFLIYFQGNSAPDKSGLPSDRFSAERTGGSVSTLTIQRTQQEDSAVYLCASSFPSYEQYFGPGTRLTVT.

This chain connects TRBV6-1 to TRBJ1-2; the D is unclear. V was shortened by 6 bases and J by 2 bases, with 13 bases between the two germline ends. The CDR3 sequence is 14 residues long. Germline loops: CDR1 MNHNS, CDR2 SASEGT. The CDR3 here is CASSTSVGNYGYTF. CDR3 nucleotides: TGTGCCAGCAGCACTAGCGTGGGGAACTATGGCTACACCTTC.

The chain carries TRBV6-5 and TRBJ2-5; D unresolved. The tail of the sequence fits TRBJ2-7 better, so the J call may be wrong. CDR3 length: 13 residues. CDR1 and CDR2 from the germline V gene are MNHEY and SVGAGI. The CDR3 protein is CASSYGPTYEQYF. The CDR3 nucleotides are TGTGCCAGCAGTTACGGGCCCACCTACGAGCAGTACTTC.

Concerning this clone: The same CDR3 can be traced to other DNA sequences in this sample. The CDR3 DNA sequence: TGTGCCAGCAGCTTGGGGGGTGCGGCCTACGAGCAGTACTTC. This gives the protein CASSLGGAAYEQYF. The rearrangement links TRBV7-2 to TRBJ2-7, with a tentative D call TRBD2 (6 bases). V was clipped by 3 bases and J by 2 bases, with 11 bases between them. The length of the CDR3 is 14 residues. Germline CDR1 reads SGHTA; CDR2 reads FQGNSA.

The chain is built from TRBV6-5 and TRBJ1-5; D is unclear. Germline CDR1 is MNHEY and CDR2 is SVGAGI. CDR3 length equals 15 residues. V lost 6 bases and J lost 2, with 14 bases in between. CDR3 loop: CASSPGTGGNQPQHF. In nucleotides, the CDR3 is TGTGCCAGCAGCCCTGGTACCGGGGGCAATCAGCCCCAGCATTTT.

This rearrangement joins TRBV9 to TRBJ2-1; 7 bases are a match to TRBD2. CDR3 length: 14 residues. Germline V lookup: CDR1 SGDLS, CDR2 YYNGEE. Unmatched junction bases numbered 6, after V lost 3 bases and J lost 6 bases. This chain's CDR3 is CASSGEGTVNEQFF. The CDR3 nucleotides read TGTGCCAGCAGCGGGGAGGGGACCGTCAATGAGCAGTTCTTC.

This clone was counted ten times or more. The chain joins TRBV6-1 to TRBJ2-3; 8 bases map to TRBD2. The CDR3 has 15 residues. The V gene's germline CDR1 is MNHNS and CDR2 SASEGT. V was clipped by 0 bases and J by 4 bases; unmatched bases: 3. The CDR3 reads CASSEANGGADTQYF. In DNA, the CDR3 is TGTGCCAGCAGTGAAGCGAACGGGGGGGCAGATACGCAGTATTTT.

The rearrangement uses TRBV10-3 and TRBJ1-4; D might be TRBD1 (5 bases). CDR3 length: 13 residues. Germline loops: CDR1 ENHRY, CDR2 SYGVKD. CDR3 residues: CATSSGALEKLFF. For the CDR3, the DNA is TGTGCGACCAGTAGTGGGGCCCTTGAAAAACTGTTTTTT.

The chain is built from TRBV9 and TRBJ2-7, with D perhaps matching TRBD2 (5 bases). Looked up from germline, CDR1 is SGDLS and CDR2 is YYNGEE. The CDR3 has 14 amino acids. Trimming pared 4 bases from V and 3 bases from J, leaving 14 bases between. Here the CDR3 reads CASSTVGESYEQYF. In DNA form, the CDR3 reads TGTGCCAGCAGCACAGTCGGGGAGAGCTACGAGCAGTACTTC.

This clone was observed a handful of times. This sequence joins TRBV19 and TRBJ2-7; a possible D gene is TRBD2 (6 bases). Germline-derived CDR1 and CDR2 are LNHDA and SQIVND (reference sequence). The CDR3 extends over 14 amino acids. With 3 bases removed from V and 2 bases from J, the gap between germline ends came to 11 bases. CDR3 nucleotides: TGTGCCAGTAGTATCGGCGCGGGGCCCTACGAGCAGTACTTC. Encoded protein: CASSIGAGPYEQYF.

The chain is built from TRBV19 and TRBJ2-7, with 9 bases identical to TRBD1. Germline V gene lookup returns CDR1 LNHDA and CDR2 SQIVND (reference sequence). The CDR3 is 12 residues long. V shed 9 bases, J shed 5 bases, and the junction held 5 bases outside the gene matches. The CDR3: CASWDRVNEQYF. CDR3 nucleotides: TGTGCCAGCTGGGACAGGGTCAACGAGCAGTACTTC.

With respect to this clone: One end of the junction varies from germline; a read error may be responsible. The chain uses TRBV7-9 and TRBJ2-3, with 11 bases matching TRBD2. This CDR3 contains 17 residues. The germline gives CDR1 SEHNR, CDR2 FQNEAQ (reference sequence). The CDR3 nucleotides are TGTTCCAGCAGCCCGCTCGCTAGCGGGGGGATAACAGATACGCAGTATTTT. Protein: CSSSPLASGGITDTQYF.

The chain is built from TRBV9 and TRBJ2-7; 9 bases are shared with TRBD1. This CDR3 region has 17 residues. After removal of 4 bases from V and 3 bases from J, the junction contained 14 bases not matched to a gene. Germline V gene data show CDR1 as SGDLS and CDR2 as YYNGEE. As DNA, the CDR3 is TGTGCCAGCAGCCCATACCGGACAGGGGCGGCTATCTACGAGCAGTACTTC. Translating it yields CASSPYRTGAAIYEQYF.

J is TRBJ1-2 and V is TRBV6-5; TRBD1 agrees at 7 bases. Germline-derived CDR1 and CDR2 are MNHEY and SVGAGI. The CDR3 spans 14 residues. Germline trimming cut 5 bases from V and 7 bases from J; bases unmatched to any gene: 10. The CDR3 here is CASSRRQGPGGYTF. CDR3 DNA: TGTGCCAGCAGTCGCCGACAGGGCCCAGGTGGCTACACCTTC.

This clone came up once. The rearrangement uses TRBV5-1 and TRBJ1-2; D unclear. The CDR3 is made up of 12 amino acids. The germline gives CDR1 SGHRS, CDR2 YFSETQ. V shed 3 bases and J shed 8 bases, with 11 bases lying between them. The DNA of the CDR3 is TGCGCCAGCAGCTACTCGGGAGACGGCTACACCTTC. Its translation is CASSYSGDGYTF.

The chain has TRBV6-5 and TRBJ2-3; 10 bases line up with TRBD2. This CDR3 has 16 residues. V was pared by 2 bases and J by 3 bases, with 5 bases of the junction left unmatched. The V gene's germline CDR1 is MNHEY and CDR2 SVGAGI. CDR3 coding DNA: TGTGCCAGCAGTTACCTATTTAGCGGGAGGACAGATACGCAGTATTTT. Translating it yields CASSYLFSGRTDTQYF.

The rearrangement links TRBV2 to TRBJ2-2; D perhaps matches TRBD1 (6 bases). This CDR3 spans 14 amino acids. The germline V gene encodes CDR1 SNHLY and CDR2 FYNNEI. The V end lost 6 bases, the J end lost 2 bases, and 10 bases lay between the germline ends. The CDR3 DNA reads as TGTGCCAGCAGGCCGGACAGAAACACCGGGGAGCTGTTTTTT. It codes for CASRPDRNTGELFF.

The V gene is TRBV25-1, the J gene TRBJ2-7; 9 nucleotides agree with TRBD1. The germline CDR1 and CDR2 sequences are MGHDK and SYGVNS. J lost 1 base, V lost 6 bases, and 4 bases had no gene match. The CDR3 runs to 14 residues. Written as DNA, the CDR3 is TGTGCCAGCAGCCCCGGGACAGGGTCCTACGAGCAGTACTTC. This codes for CASSPGTGSYEQYF.

Written as DNA, the CDR3 is TGTGCCAGCAGCTTCGACAGTTACAATCAGCCCCAGCATTTT. This gives the protein CASSFDSYNQPQHF. V usage is TRBV5-5 and J usage is TRBJ1-5, with TRBD1 as a possible D gene (5 bases). CDR1 SGHKS and CDR2 YYEKEE come from the germline V gene (reference sequence). This CDR3 is built from 14 residues. Between the trimmed V and J ends, which lost 2 bases and 3 bases, there was a span of 9 bases. The variable domain in full, with the rest retrieved from reference TRBV5-5 and TRBJ1-5, is DAGVTQSPTHLIKTRGQQVTLRCSPISGHKSVSWYQQVLGQGPQFIFQYYEKEERGRGNFPDRFSARQFPNYSSELNVNALLLGDSALYLCASSFDSYNQPQHFGDGTRLSIL.

This chain uses TRBV5-6 with TRBJ1-2; D is undetermined. The germline V and J ends were trimmed by 4 bases and 6 bases, with 13 bases remaining between them. Per the germline V gene, CDR1 is SGHDT and CDR2 is YYEEEE. The CDR3 covers 13 residues. In DNA form, the CDR3 reads TGTGCCAGCAGCCGATACTTCGGGGATGGCTACACCTTC. Translation: CASSRYFGDGYTF.

The chain is built from TRBV6-4 and TRBJ2-5, with D tentatively TRBD1 (8 bases). Germline V gene sequence: CDR1 MRHNA, CDR2 SNTAGT. The germline V and J ends were trimmed by 4 bases and 1 base, with 25 bases remaining between them. The CDR3 sequence is 19 residues long. The CDR3 reads CASSVAGQGGGKFQETQYF. In DNA form, the CDR3 reads TGTGCCAGCAGTGTAGCAGGACAGGGCGGGGGTAAGTTCCAAGAGACCCAGTACTTC.

CDR3 residues: CASSSRGTGDNEQFF. In DNA, the CDR3 is TGTGCCAGCAGCTCCAGGGGGACAGGGGACAATGAGCAGTTCTTC. The chain has TRBV9 and TRBJ2-1, with TRBD1 identical over 10 bases. CDR3 length: 15 amino acids. Per the germline V gene, CDR1 is SGDLS and CDR2 is YYNGEE. V gave up 4 bases and J gave up 5 bases; unmatched junction bases: 6.

This chain links TRBV7-6 with TRBJ2-1, with 7 nucleotides matching TRBD2. Trimming at V came to 1 base and at J to 7 bases, leaving 16 bases not matched to a gene. The CDR3 runs to 18 residues. Per germline, CDR1 SGHVS and CDR2 FNYEAQ. The CDR3 region has the DNA TGTGCCAGCAGCTTAGTTATGTCTGTTCGCGGGAGCGCGAATGAGCAGTTCTTC. As protein: CASSLVMSVRGSANEQFF.

J is TRBJ2-7 and V is TRBV21-1; the DNA was not used to check the table's D call, TRBD1. TRBV21-1 is reported as a pseudogene. This CDR3 is built from 15 residues. For the CDR3, the DNA is TGTGCCAGCAGCAAAGGGGGGACAGGAGCCTACGAGCAGTACTTC. This translates into CASSKGGTGAYEQYF.

This clone was picked up a small number of times. The chain recombines TRBV7-9 with TRBJ2-1, with D unclear. The CDR3 contains 12 residues. The V and J ends lost 4 bases and 10 bases respectively, with 11 bases between them. CDR1 and CDR2 (germline): SEHNR, FQNEAQ (reference sequence). CDR3 nucleotides: TGTGCCAGCAGCTCAGGATTTTGGGAGCAGTTCTTC. Translation: CASSSGFWEQFF.

The CDR3, as DNA: TGTGCCAGCAGCCCGCGGGGGGGACACTACGAGCAGTACTTC. Protein product: CASSPRGGHYEQYF. V usage is TRBV13 and J usage is TRBJ2-7, with 9 bases fitting TRBD2. Unmatched junction bases numbered 5, after V lost 5 bases and J lost 3 bases. In germline, CDR1 is PRHDT, CDR2 FYEKMQ (reference sequence). The CDR3 runs 14 residues.

The rearrangement links TRBV19 to TRBJ2-5, with 13 positions matching TRBD2. From germline, CDR1 is LNHDA and CDR2 SQIVND (reference sequence). Germline trimming cut 4 bases from V and 5 bases from J; bases unmatched to any gene: 10. This CDR3 region has 17 residues. The CDR3 DNA is TGTGCCAGTAGTACAGGACTAGCGGGGGACCTGTTGGAGACCCAGTACTTC. The encoded protein is CASSTGLAGDLLETQYF.

This chain uses TRBV27 with TRBJ1-6; TRBD1 matches 8 bases. Germline CDR1 MNHEY, CDR2 SMNVEV (reference sequence). The length of the CDR3 is 14 residues. The trim removed 10 bases at V and 3 bases at J, leaving 5 bases unmatched. CDR3 coding DNA: TGTGCCACACAGGGGGGAAACTATAATTCACCCCTCCACTTT. Translated, it gives CATQGGNYNSPLHF.

J is TRBJ2-2 and V is TRBV7-2, with D tentatively TRBD2 (6 bases). The CDR3 runs 15 residues. In germline, CDR1 is SGHTA, CDR2 FQGNSA. V lost 3 bases, J lost 5 bases, and 13 bases lay in between. The CDR3 sequence: CASSLSRGGTGELFF. The CDR3 nucleotides are TGTGCCAGCAGCTTGTCAAGGGGAGGAACCGGGGAGCTGTTTTTT.